Given below is one T cell receptor beta chain in context. Its antigen is unknown. The CDR3 has 16 residues. The V and J ends lost 0 bases and 8 bases, in that order; junction bases with no gene match: 8. Germline CDR1 and CDR2: ENHRY and SYGVKD. These data belong to a study of T cell repertoires in cytomegalovirus infection. Study overall: Public TCR beta signature analysis indicated the presence of both CMV infection and matching HLA type.

TCRdb re-analysed the reads in MiXCR, keeping a single row per CDR3 protein. In the table there are about 110,000 distinct CDR3 sequences, about 9.5% of which are singletons. General study points: Cumulative public TCR beta family frequency identified carriers of CMV plus the relevant HLA. Dominating the ex vivo response were TCR beta clonotypes that were CMV-specific and HLA-C-restricted.

The V gene is TRBV10-3, the J gene TRBJ1-5, with 9 bases matching TRBD1. This receptor was obtained from a human donor in good health (CMV status not recorded). Some clones in this sample may be carry-over from other donors' samples. Sequenced: PBMCs, sequenced either directly or after in vitro stimulation (not recorded which). CDR3 loop: CAISESIGTGKEPQHF. As DNA, the CDR3 is TGTGCCATCAGTGAGTCCATCGGGACAGGGAAGGAGCCCCAGCATTTT.